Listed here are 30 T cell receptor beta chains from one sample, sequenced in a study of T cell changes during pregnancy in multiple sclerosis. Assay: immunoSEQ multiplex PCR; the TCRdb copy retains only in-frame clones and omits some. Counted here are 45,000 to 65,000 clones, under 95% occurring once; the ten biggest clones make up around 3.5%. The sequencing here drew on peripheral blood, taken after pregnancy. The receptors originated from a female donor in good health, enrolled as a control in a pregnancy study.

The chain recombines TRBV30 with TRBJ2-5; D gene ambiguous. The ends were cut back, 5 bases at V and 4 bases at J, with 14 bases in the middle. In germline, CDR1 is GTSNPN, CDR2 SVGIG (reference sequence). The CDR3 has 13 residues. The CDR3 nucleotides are TGTGCCTGGTCGCAGAAGGCTAGAGAGACCCAGTACTTC. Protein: CAWSQKARETQYF.

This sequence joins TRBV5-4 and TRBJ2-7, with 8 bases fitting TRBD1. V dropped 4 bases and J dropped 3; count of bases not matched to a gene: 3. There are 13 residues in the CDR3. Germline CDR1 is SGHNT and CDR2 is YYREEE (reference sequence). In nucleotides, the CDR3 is TGTGCCAGCAGCAGGACAGGGAACTACGAGCAGTACTTC. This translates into CASSRTGNYEQYF.

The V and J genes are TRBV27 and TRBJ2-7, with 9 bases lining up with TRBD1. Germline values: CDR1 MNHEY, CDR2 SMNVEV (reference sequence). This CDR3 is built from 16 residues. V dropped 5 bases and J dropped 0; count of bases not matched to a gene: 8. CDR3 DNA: TGTGCCAGCAGTATTATGGGACAGGGTAGCTCCTACGAGCAGTACTTC. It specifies CASSIMGQGSSYEQYF.

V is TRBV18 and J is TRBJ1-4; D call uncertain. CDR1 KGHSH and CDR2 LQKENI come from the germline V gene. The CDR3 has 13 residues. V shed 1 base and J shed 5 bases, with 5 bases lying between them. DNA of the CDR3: TGTGCCAGCTCACCACTTGTAAATGAAAAACTGTTTTTT. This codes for CASSPLVNEKLFF. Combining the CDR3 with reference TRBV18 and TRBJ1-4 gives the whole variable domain NAGVMQNPRHLVRRRGQEARLRCSPMKGHSHVYWYRQLPEEGLKFMVYLQKENIIDESGMPKERFSAEFPKEGPSILRIQQVVRGDSAAYFCASSPLVNEKLFFGSGTQLSVL.

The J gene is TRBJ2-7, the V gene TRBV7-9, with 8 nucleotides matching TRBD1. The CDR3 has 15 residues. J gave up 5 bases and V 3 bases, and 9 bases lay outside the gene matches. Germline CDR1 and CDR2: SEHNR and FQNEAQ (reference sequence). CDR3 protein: CASSFGQGTYNEQYF. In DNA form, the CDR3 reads TGTGCCAGCAGCTTTGGACAGGGAACCTACAACGAGCAGTACTTC.

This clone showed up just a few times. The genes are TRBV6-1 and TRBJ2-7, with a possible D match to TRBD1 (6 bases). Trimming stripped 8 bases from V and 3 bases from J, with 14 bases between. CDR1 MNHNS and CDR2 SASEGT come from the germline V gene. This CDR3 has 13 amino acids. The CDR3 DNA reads TGTGCCAGCTCAACAGGGACGGGCTACGAGCAGTACTTC. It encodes CASSTGTGYEQYF.

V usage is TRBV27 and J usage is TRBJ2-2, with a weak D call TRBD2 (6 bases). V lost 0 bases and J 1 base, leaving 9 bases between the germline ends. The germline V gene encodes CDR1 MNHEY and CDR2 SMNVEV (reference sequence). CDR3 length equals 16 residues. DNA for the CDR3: TGTGCCAGCAGTTTATCGGGACTCTTGAACACCGGGGAGCTGTTTTTT. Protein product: CASSLSGLLNTGELFF.

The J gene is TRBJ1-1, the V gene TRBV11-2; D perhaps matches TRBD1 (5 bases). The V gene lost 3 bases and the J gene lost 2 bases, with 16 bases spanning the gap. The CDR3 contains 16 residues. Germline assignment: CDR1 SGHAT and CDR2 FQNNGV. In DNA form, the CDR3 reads TGTGCCAGCAGCTTTCAGGGATTGGCGTATAACACTGAAGCTTTCTTT. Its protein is CASSFQGLAYNTEAFF.

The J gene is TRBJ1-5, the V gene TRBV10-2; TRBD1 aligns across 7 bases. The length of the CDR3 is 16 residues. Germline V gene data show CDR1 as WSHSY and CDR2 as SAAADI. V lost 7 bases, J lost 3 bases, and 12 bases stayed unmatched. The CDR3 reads CASMRSRQGSNQPQHF. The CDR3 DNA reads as TGCGCCAGCATGAGGTCCCGACAGGGCTCCAATCAGCCCCAGCATTTT.

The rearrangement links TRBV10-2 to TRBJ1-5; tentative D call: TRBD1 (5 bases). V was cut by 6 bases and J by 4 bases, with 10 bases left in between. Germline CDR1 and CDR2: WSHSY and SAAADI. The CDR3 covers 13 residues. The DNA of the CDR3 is TGCGCCAGCAGAAAACAGGCAAATCAGCCCCAGCATTTT. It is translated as CASRKQANQPQHF.

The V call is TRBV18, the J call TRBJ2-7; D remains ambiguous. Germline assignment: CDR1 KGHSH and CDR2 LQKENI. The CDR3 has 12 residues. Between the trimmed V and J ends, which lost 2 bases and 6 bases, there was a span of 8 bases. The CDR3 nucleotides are TGTGCCAGCTCACCAAGTACACGCGAGCAGTACTTC. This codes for CASSPSTREQYF.

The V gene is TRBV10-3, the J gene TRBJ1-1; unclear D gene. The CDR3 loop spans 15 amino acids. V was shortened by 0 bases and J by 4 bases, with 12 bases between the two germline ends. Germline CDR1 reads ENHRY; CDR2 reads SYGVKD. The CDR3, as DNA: TGTGCCATCAGTGAGTCTCCCCCAGCGGCCACTGAAGCTTTCTTT. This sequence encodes CAISESPPAATEAFF.

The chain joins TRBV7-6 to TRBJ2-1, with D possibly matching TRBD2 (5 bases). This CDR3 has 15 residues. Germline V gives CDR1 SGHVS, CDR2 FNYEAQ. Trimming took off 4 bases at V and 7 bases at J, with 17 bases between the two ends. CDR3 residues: CASSSPGERMNEQFF. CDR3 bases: TGTGCCAGCAGCTCCCCTGGGGAGCGGATGAATGAGCAGTTCTTC.

Written as DNA, the CDR3 is TGTGCCAGCAGCTTGGACGAGGGACAGCCCCAGCATTTT. This encodes CASSLDEGQPQHF. The rearrangement uses TRBV5-4 and TRBJ1-5; D gene ambiguous. The CDR3 totals 13 residues. The germline V and J ends were trimmed by 0 bases and 7 bases, with 8 bases remaining between them. The germline CDR1 and CDR2 sequences are SGHNT and YYREEE (reference sequence).

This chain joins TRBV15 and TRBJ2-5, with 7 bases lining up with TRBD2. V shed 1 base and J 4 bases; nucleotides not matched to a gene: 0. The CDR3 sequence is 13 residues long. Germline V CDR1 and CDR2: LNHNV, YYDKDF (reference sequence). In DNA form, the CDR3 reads TGTGCCACCAGCAGAGCGGGGGGAGAGACCCAGTACTTC. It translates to CATSRAGGETQYF.

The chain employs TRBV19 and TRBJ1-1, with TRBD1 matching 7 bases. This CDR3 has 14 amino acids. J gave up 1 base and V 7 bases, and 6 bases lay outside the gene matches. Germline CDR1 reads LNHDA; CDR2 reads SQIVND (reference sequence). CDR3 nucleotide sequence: TGTGCCAGTACTCCGACAGGGAAGAACACTGAAGCTTTCTTT. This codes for CASTPTGKNTEAFF.

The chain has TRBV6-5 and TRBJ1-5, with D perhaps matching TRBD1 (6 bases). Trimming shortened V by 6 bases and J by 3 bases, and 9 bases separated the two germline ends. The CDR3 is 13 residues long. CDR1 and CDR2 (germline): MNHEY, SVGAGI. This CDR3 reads CASRQGLNQPQHF. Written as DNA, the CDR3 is TGTGCCAGCAGACAGGGCCTCAATCAGCCCCAGCATTTT.

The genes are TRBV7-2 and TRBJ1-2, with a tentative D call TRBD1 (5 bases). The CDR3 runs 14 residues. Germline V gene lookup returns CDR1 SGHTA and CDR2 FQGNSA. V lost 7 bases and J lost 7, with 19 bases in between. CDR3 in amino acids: CASIAGRTTGGYTF. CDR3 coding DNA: TGTGCCAGCATCGCGGGACGCACTACGGGTGGCTACACCTTC.

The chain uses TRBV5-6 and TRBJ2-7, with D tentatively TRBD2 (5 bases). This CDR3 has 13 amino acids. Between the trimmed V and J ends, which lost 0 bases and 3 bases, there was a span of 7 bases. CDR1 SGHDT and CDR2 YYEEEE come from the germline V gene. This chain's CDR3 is CASSLVGDYEQYF. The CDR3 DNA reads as TGTGCCAGCAGCTTGGTCGGGGACTACGAGCAGTACTTC.

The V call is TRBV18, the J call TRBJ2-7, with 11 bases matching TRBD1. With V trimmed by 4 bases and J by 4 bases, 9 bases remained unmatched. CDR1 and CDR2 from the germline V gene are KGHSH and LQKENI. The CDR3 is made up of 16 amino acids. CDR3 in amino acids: CASSRRTGGDRYEQYF. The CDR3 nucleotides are TGTGCCAGCTCACGAAGGACAGGGGGCGATAGGTACGAGCAGTACTTC.

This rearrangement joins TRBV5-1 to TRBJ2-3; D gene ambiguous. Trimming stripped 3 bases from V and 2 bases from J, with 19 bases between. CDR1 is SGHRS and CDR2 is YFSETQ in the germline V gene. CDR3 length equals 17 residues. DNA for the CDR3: TGCGCCAGCAGCTCCCCCCCGGTTGTACCTTTCACAGATACGCAGTATTTT. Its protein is CASSSPPVVPFTDTQYF.

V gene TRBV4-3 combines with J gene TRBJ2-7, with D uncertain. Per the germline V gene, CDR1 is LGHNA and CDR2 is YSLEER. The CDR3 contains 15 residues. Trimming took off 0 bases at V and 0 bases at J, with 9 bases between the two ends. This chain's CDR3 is CASSQDSSSSYEQYF. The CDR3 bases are TGCGCCAGCAGCCAAGATAGTAGTAGCTCCTACGAGCAGTACTTC.

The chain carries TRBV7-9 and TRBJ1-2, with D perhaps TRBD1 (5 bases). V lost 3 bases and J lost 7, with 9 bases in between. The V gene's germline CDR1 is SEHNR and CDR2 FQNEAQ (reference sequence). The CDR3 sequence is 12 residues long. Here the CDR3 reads CASSFDRGGYTF. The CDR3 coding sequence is TGTGCCAGCAGCTTCGATAGGGGTGGCTACACCTTC.

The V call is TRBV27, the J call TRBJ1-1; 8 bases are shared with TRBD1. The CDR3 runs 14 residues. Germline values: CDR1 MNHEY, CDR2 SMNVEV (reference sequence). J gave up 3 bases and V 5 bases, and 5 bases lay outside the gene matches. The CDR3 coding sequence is TGTGCCAGCAGTAGGGCAGGGGGCTACACTGAAGCTTTCTTT. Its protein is CASSRAGGYTEAFF.

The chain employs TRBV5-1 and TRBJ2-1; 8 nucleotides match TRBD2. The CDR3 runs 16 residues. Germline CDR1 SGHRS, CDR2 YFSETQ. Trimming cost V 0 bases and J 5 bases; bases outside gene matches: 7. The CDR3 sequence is CASSLEPAGAHNEQFF. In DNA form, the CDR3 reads TGCGCCAGCAGCTTGGAGCCAGCGGGGGCCCACAATGAGCAGTTCTTC.

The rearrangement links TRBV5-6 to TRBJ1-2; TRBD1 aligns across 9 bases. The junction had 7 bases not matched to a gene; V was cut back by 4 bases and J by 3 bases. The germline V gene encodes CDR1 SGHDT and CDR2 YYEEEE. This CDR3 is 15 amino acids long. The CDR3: CASSLRDRVYYGYTF. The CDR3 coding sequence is TGTGCCAGCAGCCTTAGGGACAGGGTCTACTATGGCTACACCTTC.

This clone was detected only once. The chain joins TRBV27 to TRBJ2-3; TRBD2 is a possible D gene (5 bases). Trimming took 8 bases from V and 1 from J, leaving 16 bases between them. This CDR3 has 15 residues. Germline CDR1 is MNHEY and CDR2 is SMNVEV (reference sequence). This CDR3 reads CASSDGMVGTDTQYF. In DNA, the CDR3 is TGTGCCAGCTCAGACGGGATGGTAGGCACAGATACGCAGTATTTT.

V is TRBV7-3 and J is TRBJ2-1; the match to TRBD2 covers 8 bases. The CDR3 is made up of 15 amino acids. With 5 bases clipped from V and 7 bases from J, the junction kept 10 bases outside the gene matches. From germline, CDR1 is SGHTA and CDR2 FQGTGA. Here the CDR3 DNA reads TGTGCCAGCAGCCCCCAAGCGGGAGTGCGGAATGAGCAGTTCTTC. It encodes CASSPQAGVRNEQFF. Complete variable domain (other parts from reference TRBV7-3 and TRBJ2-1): GAGVSQTPSNKVTEKGKYVELRCDPISGHTALYWYRQSLGQGPEFLIYFQGTGAADDSGLPNDRFFAVRPEGSVSTLKIQRTERGDSAVYLCASSPQAGVRNEQFFGPGTRLTVL.

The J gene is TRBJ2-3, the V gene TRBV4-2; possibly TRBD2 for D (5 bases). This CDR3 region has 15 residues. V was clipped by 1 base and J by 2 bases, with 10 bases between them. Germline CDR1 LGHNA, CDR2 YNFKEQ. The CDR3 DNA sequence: TGTGCCAGCAGCCAAGGTGACGGGGACACAGATACGCAGTATTTT. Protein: CASSQGDGDTDTQYF.

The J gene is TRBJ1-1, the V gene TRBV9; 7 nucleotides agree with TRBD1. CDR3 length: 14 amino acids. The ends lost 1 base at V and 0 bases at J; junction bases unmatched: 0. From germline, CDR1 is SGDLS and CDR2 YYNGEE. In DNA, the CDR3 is TGTGCCAGCAGCGTAACAGGGGTGAACACTGAAGCTTTCTTT. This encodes CASSVTGVNTEAFF.